The 16 T cell receptor beta chains given below trace back to one sample, sequenced in a study of T cell repertoires in ileal Crohn's disease. Time point meaning: neoterminal ileum biopsy at postoperative endoscopy, about 6 months after surgery. Clones were read by immunoSEQ multiplex PCR, and TCRdb kept only the in-frame ones, dropping some. The table lists 8,500 to 13,000 clones, around 80% of them singletons. Sequences were obtained from ileal tissue. The source of these receptors is an adult with Crohn's disease.

Comment on this clone: Different DNA sequences within this sample yield the same CDR3. The V call is TRBV5-4, the J call TRBJ1-1; weak D call: TRBD1 (6 bases). The CDR3 runs 13 residues. Trimming left V 1 base short and J 5 bases short, with 9 bases between. Germline V gene lookup returns CDR1 SGHNT and CDR2 YYREEE (reference sequence). This CDR3 is CASSLLQGTEAFF. DNA of the CDR3: TGTGCCAGCAGCTTGTTGCAGGGGACTGAAGCTTTCTTT.

J is TRBJ2-1 and V is TRBV2, with D unresolved. The CDR3 runs to 14 residues. Germline V gives CDR1 SNHLY, CDR2 FYNNEI. Trimming left V 6 bases short and J 8 bases short, with 17 bases between. The CDR3 DNA is TGTGCCAGCAGGACAAAAATCCAGTTCTATGAGCAGTTCTTC. Protein: CASRTKIQFYEQFF.

The count of this clone is one. The rearrangement links TRBV2 to TRBJ1-2; tentatively, D is TRBD1 (5 bases). Germline lookup yields CDR1 SNHLY and CDR2 FYNNEI. The CDR3 is 16 residues long. The ends were cut back, 2 bases at V and 5 bases at J, with 18 bases in the middle. CDR3 loop: CASSERTISSFYGYTF. CDR3 sequence (DNA): TGTGCCAGCAGTGAAAGGACAATCTCCTCTTTTTATGGCTACACCTTC.

The V and J genes are TRBV5-1 and TRBJ2-2, with TRBD1 matching over 7 bases. Germline CDR1 is SGHRS and CDR2 is YFSETQ. CDR3 size: 14 residues. Trimming took 1 base from V and 8 from J; bases not matched to a gene: 5. The CDR3 DNA reads as TGCGCCAGCAGCTTGAACAGGGGAAAAGGGGAGCTGTTTTTT. It yields the protein CASSLNRGKGELFF.

The chain combines TRBV18 with TRBJ1-1; the match to TRBD1 covers 7 bases. Germline V gene data show CDR1 as KGHSH and CDR2 as LQKENI. J gave up 1 base and V 3 bases, and 8 bases lay outside the gene matches. The CDR3 contains 16 residues. The CDR3 protein is CASSPPGQRGNTEAFF. The CDR3 DNA reads TGTGCCAGCTCACCCCCGGGACAGAGAGGGAACACTGAAGCTTTCTTT. The variable domain in full, completed from reference TRBV18 and TRBJ1-1, reads NAGVMQNPRHLVRRRGQEARLRCSPMKGHSHVYWYRQLPEEGLKFMVYLQKENIIDESGMPKERFSAEFPKEGPSILRIQQVVRGDSAAYFCASSPPGQRGNTEAFFGQGTRLTVV.

The J gene is TRBJ2-7, the V gene TRBV13, with a tentative D call TRBD2 (5 bases). The length of the CDR3 is 15 residues. The V gene's germline CDR1 is PRHDT and CDR2 FYEKMQ (reference sequence). Trimming removed 5 bases from V and 2 bases from J, with 16 bases in between. The CDR3 region is CASSPAGRATYEQYF. The CDR3 nucleotides are TGTGCCAGCAGCCCCGCTGGGCGGGCTACCTACGAGCAGTACTTC.

This chain links TRBV27 with TRBJ2-1; D is uncertain. Germline values: CDR1 MNHEY, CDR2 SMNVEV (reference sequence). This CDR3 spans 15 amino acids. Deletions cut 2 bases from V and 2 bases from J, with 10 bases between. DNA of the CDR3: TGTGCCAGCAGTTTACCCTCCCTAGCCTACAATGAGCAGTTCTTC. Its translation: CASSLPSLAYNEQFF.

This chain uses TRBV9 with TRBJ2-2; D perhaps matches TRBD1 (5 bases). The CDR3 totals 16 residues. In germline, CDR1 is SGDLS, CDR2 YYNGEE. V was trimmed by 4 bases and J by 1 base, leaving 14 bases between them. The DNA for the CDR3 is TGTGCCAGCAGCCCACAGGACGGACGGAACACCGGGGAGCTGTTTTTT. The encoded protein is CASSPQDGRNTGELFF.

Comments on this clone: Relative to the germline gene, one junction end is altered; a read error may explain this. The rearrangement uses TRBV5-6 and TRBJ2-7; 8 bases are a match to TRBD1. Per the germline V gene, CDR1 is SGHDT and CDR2 is YYEEEE. The CDR3 extends over 12 amino acids. CDR3 residues: CASSLGDRMVGF. CDR3 nucleotide sequence: TGTGCCAGCAGCTTGGGGGACAGGATGGTCGGGTTC.

The count of this clone is one. V and J are TRBV29-1 and TRBJ2-2, with no clear D. V dropped 7 bases and J dropped 5 bases, with 14 bases sitting between them. Germline V gene data show CDR1 as SQVTM and CDR2 as ANQGSEA. This CDR3 is 13 amino acids long. CDR3 sequence (DNA): TGCAGCGCGCGGTCGCCGCGAACCGGGGAGCTGTTTTTT. Protein product: CSARSPRTGELFF.

This chain uses TRBV6-5 with TRBJ2-5; tentative D call: TRBD1 (6 bases). The end of the DNA fits TRBJ2-7 better, so the J call may be wrong. The germline V gene has CDR1 MNHEY and CDR2 SVGAGI. The CDR3 contains 14 residues. CDR3 residues: CASSYQGLAYEQYF. The CDR3 DNA follows: TGTGCCAGCAGTTACCAGGGGTTGGCCTACGAGCAGTACTTC.

The chain carries TRBV5-6 and TRBJ2-5; no clear D gene. Trimming cost V 4 bases and J 1 base, with 11 bases left between them. The CDR3 sequence is 14 residues long. Germline V gene lookup returns CDR1 SGHDT and CDR2 YYEEEE. Written as DNA, the CDR3 is TGTGCCAGCAGCCCCTGGGCAGTCCAAGAGACCCAGTACTTC. Protein: CASSPWAVQETQYF.

V is TRBV7-9 and J is TRBJ2-2; 13 bases agree with TRBD2. Germline values: CDR1 SEHNR, CDR2 FQNEAQ (reference sequence). The CDR3 covers 16 residues. The J segment lost 7 bases and the V segment lost 5 bases, leaving 7 bases of the junction unmatched. The CDR3 nucleotides read TGTGCCAGCAGCCCCACTAGCGGGAGGGGTTTCGGGGAGCTGTTTTTT. Translating it yields CASSPTSGRGFGELFF. Combining the CDR3 with reference TRBV7-9 and TRBJ2-2 gives the whole variable domain DTGVSQNPRHKITKRGQNVTFRCDPISEHNRLYWYRQTLGQGPEFLTYFQNEAQLEKSRLLSDRFSAERPKGSFSTLEIQRTEQGDSAMYLCASSPTSGRGFGELFFGEGSRLTVL.

This chain uses TRBV7-6 with TRBJ2-7; possible D gene TRBD1, 6 bases. CDR1 and CDR2 (germline): SGHVS, FNYEAQ. The ends were cut back, 5 bases at V and 6 bases at J, with 14 bases in the middle. The CDR3 is made up of 13 amino acids. CDR3 bases: TGTGCCAGCAGCCCAAGGGGGTGGGGCGAGCAGTACTTC. This encodes CASSPRGWGEQYF.

V is TRBV5-1 and J is TRBJ2-2, with 9 bases that match TRBD2. Trimming cost V 1 base and J 6 bases; bases outside gene matches: 10. Germline CDR1 and CDR2: SGHRS and YFSETQ. The CDR3 loop spans 17 amino acids. The CDR3 DNA reads TGCGCCAGCAGCTTGCGTTTACTAGCGGGCGTGGCCGGGGAGCTGTTTTTT. It is translated as CASSLRLLAGVAGELFF. The full variable domain, in which reference TRBV5-1 and TRBJ2-2 provide the parts outside the CDR3, is KAGVTQTPRYLIKTRGQQVTLSCSPISGHRSVSWYQQTPGQGLQFLFEYFSETQRNKGNFPGRFSGRQFSNSRSEMNVSTLELGDSALYLCASSLRLLAGVAGELFFGEGSRLTVL.

The chain uses TRBV11-2 and TRBJ2-1; tentatively, D is TRBD2 (6 bases). Germline V gives CDR1 SGHAT, CDR2 FQNNGV. The CDR3 spans 13 residues. Trimming stripped 5 bases from V and 5 bases from J, with 10 bases between. CDR3 protein: CASSVGGNNEQFF. The DNA for the CDR3 is TGTGCCAGCAGCGTCGGGGGTAACAATGAGCAGTTCTTC.